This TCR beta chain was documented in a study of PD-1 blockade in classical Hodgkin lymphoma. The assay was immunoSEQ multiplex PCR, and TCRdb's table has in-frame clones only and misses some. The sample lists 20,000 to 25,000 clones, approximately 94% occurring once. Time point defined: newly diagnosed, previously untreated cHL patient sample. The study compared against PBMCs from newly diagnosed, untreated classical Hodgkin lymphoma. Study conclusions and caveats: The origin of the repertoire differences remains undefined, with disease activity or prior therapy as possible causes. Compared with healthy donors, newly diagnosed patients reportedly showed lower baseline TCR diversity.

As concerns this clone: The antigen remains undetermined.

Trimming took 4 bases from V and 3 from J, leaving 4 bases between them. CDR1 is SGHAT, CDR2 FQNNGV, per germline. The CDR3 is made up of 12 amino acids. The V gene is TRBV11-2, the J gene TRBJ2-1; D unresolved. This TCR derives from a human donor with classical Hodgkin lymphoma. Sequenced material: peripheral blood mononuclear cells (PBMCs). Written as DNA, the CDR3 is TGTGCCAGCAGCTCCGACTACAATGAGCAGTTCTTC. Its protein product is CASSSDYNEQFF.